One sample yielded the 32 T cell receptor beta chains listed below, sequenced in a study of T cell responses to AZD1222 COVID-19 vaccine (TCRdb year 2021). Per the publication, the time point label means: baseline before first vaccination. Library preparation employed the immunoSEQ multiplex PCR assay. Here the immuneACCESS table is served through TCRdb, limited to in-frame sequences with V and J called. Missing clones are a known gap in these copies; in checked studies unresolved V genes cover under half, and the rest lacks a known reason. The sample profile shows roughly 66,000 clones; 84% of them were found once. Around 7.8% of the sample is taken by the ten largest. The sequenced sample was peripheral blood, obtained on day 0 of AZD1222 vaccination. These TCRs come from an adult in good health.

The chain is built from TRBV11-2 and TRBJ2-5, with 12 positions matching TRBD2. CDR3 size: 15 residues. Germline assignment: CDR1 SGHAT and CDR2 FQNNGV. V was clipped by 3 bases and J by 2 bases; unmatched bases: 1. The CDR3 region is CASSFGLAGQETQYF. CDR3 bases: TGTGCCAGCAGCTTTGGACTAGCGGGGCAAGAGACCCAGTACTTC.

V and J are TRBV6-5 and TRBJ1-5; D gene ambiguous. V lost 0 bases and J lost 2, with 8 bases in between. Per the germline V gene, CDR1 is MNHEY and CDR2 is SVGAGI. The CDR3 runs 15 residues. As DNA, the CDR3 is TGTGCCAGCAGTTACTCGATCGGGGGCAATCAGCCCCAGCATTTT. This sequence encodes CASSYSIGGNQPQHF.

This clone was seen just once. V is TRBV7-2 and J is TRBJ2-3; a possible D gene is TRBD1 (6 bases). V lost 4 bases, J lost 6 bases, and 8 bases lay in between. The CDR3 consists of 12 residues. CDR1 and CDR2 from the germline V gene are SGHTA and FQGNSA. CDR3 amino acids: CASSYRADTQYF. The CDR3 bases are TGTGCCAGCAGCTACAGGGCGGATACGCAGTATTTT.

The count of this clone is one. V and J are TRBV7-6 and TRBJ2-1; D is ambiguous. The V end lost 5 bases, the J end lost 4 bases, and 15 bases lay between the germline ends. This CDR3 has 15 residues. Germline-derived CDR1 and CDR2 are SGHVS and FNYEAQ. CDR3 sequence (DNA): TGTGCCAGCAGCCAAGACCATATATCATACAATGAGCAGTTCTTC. Its protein is CASSQDHISYNEQFF.

The CDR3 sequence: CATSRDDRDVTEAFF. As DNA, the CDR3 is TGTGCCACCAGCAGAGATGACAGGGATGTCACTGAAGCTTTCTTT. This chain uses TRBV15 with TRBJ1-1; 7 nucleotides align to TRBD1. V lost 0 bases and J lost 4; bases outside the gene matches: 5. The CDR3 totals 15 residues. Germline CDR1 and CDR2: LNHNV and YYDKDF (reference sequence).

V and J are TRBV30 and TRBJ1-2; D might be TRBD1 (6 bases). Germline assignment: CDR1 GTSNPN and CDR2 SVGIG (reference sequence). Trimming removed 7 bases at V and 1 base at J, with 13 bases between. The CDR3 extends over 13 amino acids. CDR3 sequence: CALEGGINYGYTF. For the CDR3, the DNA is TGTGCCTTGGAGGGGGGCATTAACTATGGCTACACCTTC.

The chain is built from TRBV4-3 and TRBJ1-4; D uncertain. CDR1 LGHNA and CDR2 YSLEER come from the germline V gene. V lost 0 bases and J lost 8, with 19 bases in between. The length of the CDR3 is 17 residues. This chain's CDR3 is CASSQDRNYRLGEKLFF. In DNA form, the CDR3 reads TGCGCCAGCAGCCAAGATCGGAACTATCGGCTCGGCGAAAAACTGTTTTTT.

The chain employs TRBV7-8 and TRBJ2-5; TRBD1 aligns across 7 bases. Germline loops: CDR1 SGHVS, CDR2 FQNEAQ. The CDR3 runs to 14 residues. Losses at the gene ends were 1 base for V and 5 bases for J; bases not matched to a gene: 4. The CDR3 region is CASSLDRGHETQYF. CDR3 sequence (DNA): TGTGCCAGCAGCTTAGATAGGGGGCATGAGACCCAGTACTTC.

This chain connects TRBV27 to TRBJ2-1; D is perhaps TRBD1 (5 bases). Trimming took off 3 bases at V and 3 bases at J, with 9 bases between the two ends. Germline CDR1 and CDR2: MNHEY and SMNVEV (reference sequence). This CDR3 has 14 residues. The CDR3 DNA reads TGTGCCAGCAGTTTTTTACAGGACTACAATGAGCAGTTCTTC. It encodes CASSFLQDYNEQFF.

This chain links TRBV5-6 with TRBJ1-2; TRBD1 matches 8 bases. CDR3 length: 13 amino acids. The trim removed 5 bases at V and 8 bases at J, leaving 8 bases unmatched. Per germline, CDR1 SGHDT and CDR2 YYEEEE. For the CDR3, the DNA is TGTGCCAGCAGTCGACAGGGGACTGGGGGCTACACCTTC. This codes for CASSRQGTGGYTF.

This sequence joins TRBV19 and TRBJ1-5; 9 positions agree with TRBD1. V lost 5 bases, J lost 6 bases, and 8 bases stayed unmatched. Germline CDR1 LNHDA, CDR2 SQIVND (reference sequence). This CDR3 contains 15 residues. The CDR3 DNA is TGTGCCAGTAGTTGGGGACAGGGCAATTCTCAGCCCCAGCATTTT. Translated, it gives CASSWGQGNSQPQHF.

This chain links TRBV6-2 or TRBV6-3 with TRBJ1-4, with a tentative D call TRBD1 (5 bases). This CDR3 is 15 amino acids long. Trimming left V 5 bases short and J 0 bases short, with 10 bases between. Germline-derived CDR1 and CDR2 are MNHEY and SVGEGT. CDR3 coding DNA: TGTGCCAGCAGTACGGGGGAGGCAACTAATGAAAAACTGTTTTTT. Translating gives CASSTGEATNEKLFF.

The chain joins TRBV24-1 to TRBJ2-1; 10 bases fit TRBD1. There are 13 residues in the CDR3. Germline V gives CDR1 KGHDR, CDR2 SFDVKD. Trimming cost V 2 bases and J 13 bases; bases outside gene matches: 4. The DNA of the CDR3 is TGTGCCACCAGTGATTATGGGACAGGGGAACAGTTCTTC. Its protein product is CATSDYGTGEQFF.

The rearrangement links TRBV5-4 to TRBJ2-1, with D possibly being TRBD1 or TRBD2 (5 bases each). The CDR3 is 16 residues long. Deletions cut 5 bases from V and 6 bases from J, with 21 bases between. Germline CDR1 and CDR2: SGHNT and YYREEE (reference sequence). Here the CDR3 reads CASRLGASGGTNEQFF. CDR3 DNA sequence: TGTGCCAGCAGGCTTGGAGCGAGTGGGGGTACCAATGAGCAGTTCTTC.

Only one count was recorded for this clone. The chain couples TRBV4-1 to TRBJ2-4, with TRBD2 identical over 9 bases. CDR1 and CDR2 from the germline V gene are MGHRA and YSYEKL. J was trimmed by 0 bases and V by 1 base; bases with no gene match: 7. The CDR3 is made up of 18 amino acids. The CDR3 region is CASSQGLADILAKNIQYF. The CDR3 region has the DNA TGCGCCAGCAGCCAAGGACTAGCGGACATTCTAGCCAAAAACATTCAGTACTTC.

The chain couples TRBV6-5 to TRBJ2-2; 7 nucleotides match TRBD1. J lost 6 bases, V lost 2 bases, and 6 bases had no gene match. CDR1 and CDR2 from the germline V gene are MNHEY and SVGAGI. CDR3 length: 15 amino acids. CDR3 sequence: CASSYPTGMAGELFF. The CDR3 region has the DNA TGTGCCAGCAGTTACCCGACAGGGATGGCCGGGGAGCTGTTTTTT.

The chain has TRBV12-3 or TRBV12-4 and TRBJ2-3; D not resolved. The V end lost 5 bases, the J end lost 4 bases, and 4 bases lay between the germline ends. There are 11 residues in the CDR3. Here the CDR3 DNA reads TGTGCCAGCAGTCCGGCAGATACGCAGTATTTT. Translation gives CASSPADTQYF.

The V gene is TRBV5-1, the J gene TRBJ1-2, with 8 bases matching TRBD1. J lost 8 bases, V lost 4 bases, and 7 bases had no gene match. CDR3 length: 13 residues. Germline loops: CDR1 SGHRS, CDR2 YFSETQ. CDR3 sequence reads: CASSPDRVRGYTF. CDR3 in DNA: TGCGCCAGCAGCCCGGACAGGGTTAGGGGCTACACCTTC.

This sequence joins TRBV2 and TRBJ1-5; D gene ambiguous. The CDR3 length is 14 residues. Germline V gene sequence: CDR1 SNHLY, CDR2 FYNNEI. With 0 bases removed from V and 0 bases from J, the gap between germline ends came to 3 bases. Here the CDR3 reads CASSEAGSNQPQHF. CDR3 nucleotides: TGTGCCAGCAGTGAAGCGGGTAGCAATCAGCCCCAGCATTTT.

This chain links TRBV4-2 with TRBJ2-2; a weak D match, TRBD2 (6 bases). Trimming removed 4 bases at V and 8 bases at J, with 8 bases between. Germline CDR1 reads LGHNA; CDR2 reads YNFKEQ. This CDR3 is 12 amino acids long. Here the CDR3 reads CASSPREGELFF. The CDR3 DNA reads as TGTGCCAGCAGCCCCCGGGAGGGGGAGCTGTTTTTT.

The gene calls are TRBV7-6 and TRBJ1-3; a possible D gene is TRBD1 (5 bases). The CDR3 is 14 amino acids. Trimming shortened V by 5 bases and J by 4 bases, and 12 bases separated the two germline ends. CDR1 and CDR2 (germline): SGHVS, FNYEAQ. For the CDR3, the DNA is TGTGCCAGCAGCACCTCAGGGTTGGGAAACACCATATATTTT. Translated, it gives CASSTSGLGNTIYF.

The J gene is TRBJ1-2, the V gene TRBV4-3; maybe TRBD1 (6 bases). Germline V gene lookup returns CDR1 LGHNA and CDR2 YSLEER. V shed 2 bases and J shed 4 bases, with 14 bases lying between them. The CDR3 has 15 residues. The CDR3 sequence: CASSQNYREGYGYTF. CDR3 coding DNA: TGCGCCAGCAGCCAAAATTACAGGGAAGGCTATGGCTACACCTTC.

The chain recombines TRBV7-9 with TRBJ1-1; maybe TRBD1 (5 bases). CDR3 length: 16 residues. Trimming took off 4 bases at V and 3 bases at J, with 18 bases between the two ends. Germline V CDR1 and CDR2: SEHNR, FQNEAQ (reference sequence). The CDR3 protein is CASSSPSYMGDTEAFF. Written as DNA, the CDR3 is TGTGCCAGCAGCTCCCCATCGTATATGGGGGACACTGAAGCTTTCTTT. Using reference TRBV7-9 and TRBJ1-1 for the parts outside the CDR3, the full variable domain is DTGVSQNPRHKITKRGQNVTFRCDPISEHNRLYWYRQTLGQGPEFLTYFQNEAQLEKSRLLSDRFSAERPKGSFSTLEIQRTEQGDSAMYLCASSSPSYMGDTEAFFGQGTRLTVV.

The rearrangement uses TRBV28 and TRBJ2-5; 9 positions agree with TRBD1. Germline assignment: CDR1 MDHEN and CDR2 SYDVKM. CDR3 size: 13 residues. Losses at the gene ends were 5 bases for V and 13 bases for J; bases not matched to a gene: 11. The CDR3 DNA sequence: TGTGCCAGCAGTGACCTCCGGGACAGGGCCACGTACTTC. Protein product: CASSDLRDRATYF.

The chain combines TRBV6-2 or TRBV6-3 with TRBJ2-2, with 10 bases aligning to TRBD1. Germline CDR1 and CDR2: MNHEY and SVGEGT. This CDR3 has 20 amino acids. After removal of 0 bases from V and 5 bases from J, the junction contained 15 bases not matched to a gene. CDR3 DNA sequence: TGTGCCAGCAGTTACTCACCTCGTGACAGGGGGCGCATAGAGACCGGGGAGCTGTTTTTT. It encodes CASSYSPRDRGRIETGELFF.

The chain uses TRBV11-2 and TRBJ2-3, with 7 bases aligning to TRBD2. This CDR3 has 14 amino acids. The V gene's germline CDR1 is SGHAT and CDR2 FQNNGV. V dropped 1 base and J dropped 6; count of bases not matched to a gene: 4. The CDR3 DNA is TGTGCCAGCAGCTTAGGCGGGGGAGGGGATACGCAGTATTTT. Its translation is CASSLGGGGDTQYF.

Points on this clone: Other DNA sequences in the sample encode the same CDR3. V and J are TRBV9 and TRBJ2-7; D unclear. Trimming stripped 2 bases from V and 2 bases from J, with 8 bases between. CDR1 is SGDLS and CDR2 is YYNGEE in the germline V gene. The CDR3 is 13 amino acids. The CDR3 DNA reads TGTGCCAGCAGCGTGGGTGAGGCCTACGAGCAGTACTTC. Protein: CASSVGEAYEQYF.

The chain is built from TRBV5-6 and TRBJ2-5, with 8 positions matching TRBD2. Germline V lookup: CDR1 SGHDT, CDR2 YYEEEE. The CDR3 consists of 14 residues. V gave up 4 bases and J gave up 4 bases; unmatched junction bases: 6. The CDR3 DNA follows: TGTGCCAGCAGCCGAAGGACTAGCCCAGAGACCCAGTACTTC. This sequence encodes CASSRRTSPETQYF. The whole variable domain, remainder taken from reference TRBV5-6 and TRBJ2-5, is DAGVTQSPTHLIKTRGQQVTLRCSPKSGHDTVSWYQQALGQGPQFIFQYYEEEERQRGNFPDRFSGHQFPNYSSELNVNALLLGDSALYLCASSRRTSPETQYFGPGTRLLVL.

The genes are TRBV4-2 and TRBJ2-3; D unresolved. CDR1 LGHNA and CDR2 YNFKEQ come from the germline V gene. CDR3 length: 14 amino acids. The V end was cut by 5 bases, the J end by 1 base, with 10 bases between. The CDR3 DNA sequence: TGTGCCAGCAGCTGGGGTTCCCGCACAGATACGCAGTATTTT. Residues: CASSWGSRTDTQYF.

The gene calls are TRBV16 and TRBJ2-7; D call uncertain. V lost 3 bases and J 1 base, leaving 10 bases between the germline ends. This CDR3 region has 14 residues. Germline V gene lookup returns CDR1 KGHSY and CDR2 FQNENV. CDR3 in DNA: TGTGCCAGCAGCCATTTCCGCAAGTCCTACGAGCAGTACTTC. This encodes CASSHFRKSYEQYF.

This clone was detected many times. The sample contains more than one DNA sequence encoding this CDR3. The chain couples TRBV10-1 to TRBJ1-1; D call uncertain. This CDR3 has 13 residues. With 3 bases removed from V and 4 bases from J, the gap between germline ends came to 9 bases. Germline V CDR1 and CDR2: WNHNN, SYGVQD (reference sequence). The CDR3 spells CASSDRGSTEAFF. CDR3 DNA: TGCGCCAGCAGTGATAGAGGGAGCACTGAAGCTTTCTTT.

The chain uses TRBV7-6 and TRBJ2-5; 10 nucleotides align to TRBD1. The CDR3 is made up of 15 amino acids. V was pared by 0 bases and J by 3 bases, with 1 base of the junction left unmatched. Germline-derived CDR1 and CDR2 are SGHVS and FNYEAQ. The CDR3 spells CASSLAGTGEETQYF. As DNA, the CDR3 is TGTGCCAGCAGCTTAGCCGGGACAGGGGAAGAGACCCAGTACTTC.